This T cell receptor (beta chain) was identified in a study of early T cells in non-severe SARS-CoV-2 infection. TCRdb re-analysed the 5' RACE reads in MiXCR, keeping a single row per CDR3 protein. The sample contains fewer than 30,000 distinct CDR3 sequences, 4.3% of which appear only once. This clonotype was recorded at least ten times. This CDR3 is 12 amino acids long. J lost 5 bases, V lost 7 bases, and 4 bases had no gene match. Germline CDR1 SQVTM, CDR2 ANQGSEA. This receptor was obtained from an adult who was a healthcare worker with PCR-confirmed SARS-CoV-2 infection or an uninfected control (not recorded which). The chain carries TRBV29-1 and TRBJ1-1; 10 bases align to TRBD1. Sequencing input: whole blood. The DNA for the CDR3 is TGCAGCGGACAGGGGGCTAGGACTGAAGCTTTCTTT. It encodes CSGQGARTEAFF.